The 16 T cell receptor beta chains reported below all come from one sample, sequenced in a study of T cells expressing NK-cell markers. For each CDR3 protein, TCRdb gives one entry from its re-call of the 5' RACE reads, without DNA. The specimen's table records 500,000 or so distinct CDR3 sequences. The source material was blood T cells: a sorted CD56 or NKG2C T cell subset, CD4+ or CD8+ T cells, or bulk PBMC T cells (not recorded which). These receptors came from a man between 18 and 29 years old in good health.

The V call is TRBV7-9, the J call TRBJ2-3; TCRdb's D call of TRBD2 is untestable without DNA. Germline CDR1 is SEHNR and CDR2 is FQNEAQ (reference sequence). CDR3 length: 14 residues. The CDR3 region is CASIRGSQTDTQYF.

The chain joins TRBV4-3 to TRBJ2-7; there is no DNA to check the TCRdb D call of TRBD1. The CDR3 is made up of 14 amino acids. Germline V lookup: CDR1 LGHNA, CDR2 YSLEER. The CDR3 sequence is CASSLGTGGREQYF.

The J gene is TRBJ2-5, the V gene TRBV7-8; TCRdb reports TRBD1, a call that lacks DNA to check it against. The CDR3 extends over 15 amino acids. Looked up from germline, CDR1 is SGHVS and CDR2 is FQNEAQ. CDR3 in amino acids: CASSLGSDRAETQYF.

This chain joins TRBV3-1 and TRBJ1-5; TCRdb's D call of TRBD1 is untestable without DNA. CDR3 length equals 18 residues. Germline V CDR1 and CDR2: LGHDT, YNNKEL (reference sequence). The CDR3 loop reads CASSQDRGAIVGNQPQHF.

The J gene is TRBJ2-1, the V gene TRBV3-1. This CDR3 is built from 13 residues. Germline CDR1 LGHDT, CDR2 YNNKEL (reference sequence). CDR3 in amino acids: CASSQDLLTPQFF.

The chain couples TRBV20-1 to TRBJ2-4. The CDR3 length is 13 residues. Germline CDR1 and CDR2: DFQATT and SNEGSKA (reference sequence). CDR3: CSVSLFGKNIQYF.

The V call is TRBV7-6, the J call TRBJ2-1; the TCRdb call, TRBD1, lacks DNA for checking. Germline V gene sequence: CDR1 SGHVS, CDR2 FNYEAQ. CDR3 length: 14 residues. The CDR3 is CASSLRGRDDEQFF.

V gene TRBV5-1 combines with J gene TRBJ1-6; the D gene TCRdb calls, TRBD1, cannot be checked with no DNA. The CDR3 consists of 15 residues. The germline gives CDR1 SGHRS, CDR2 YFSETQ. CDR3 loop: CASSPGQSTNSPLHF.

The rearrangement joins TRBV7-2 to TRBJ2-1. CDR3 length equals 12 residues. Germline V gene data show CDR1 as SGHTA and CDR2 as FQGNSA. CDR3: CASSEATLEAFF.

This chain joins TRBV6-5 and TRBJ2-5. CDR1 MNHEY and CDR2 SVGAGI come from the germline V gene. CDR3 length: 15 amino acids. CDR3 protein: CASSYSAGSLETQYF.

V usage is TRBV4-1 and J usage is TRBJ2-4; the D call of TRBD1 rests on TCRdb alone, since no DNA is present to check it. From germline, CDR1 is MGHRA and CDR2 YSYEKL. This CDR3 contains 14 residues. The chain's CDR3 is CASSPGTGWHIQYF.

J is TRBJ2-7 and V is TRBV20-1; the TRBD2 assignment by TCRdb is unverifiable without DNA. The germline gives CDR1 DFQATT, CDR2 SNEGSKA (reference sequence). There are 11 residues in the CDR3. This chain's CDR3 is CSASLVSEQYF.

This rearrangement joins TRBV27 to TRBJ2-5; TCRdb selects TRBD2, and the lack of DNA leaves this call unchecked. Per germline, CDR1 MNHEY and CDR2 SMNVEV (reference sequence). This CDR3 comprises 18 residues. CDR3 in amino acids: CASSLRAMVAGNKETQYF.

The chain has TRBV10-1 and TRBJ2-2; TCRdb designates TRBD1, a call that cannot be tested without DNA. In germline, CDR1 is WNHNN, CDR2 SYGVQD (reference sequence). The CDR3 is 13 residues long. CDR3 sequence reads: CASGTGRTGELFF.

This chain joins TRBV5-1 and TRBJ2-5; the D call of TRBD1 rests on TCRdb alone, since no DNA is present to check it. The V gene's germline CDR1 is SGHRS and CDR2 YFSETQ. The CDR3 totals 14 residues. The CDR3 protein is CASRQGQPGETQYF.

The chain links TRBV4-1 to TRBJ2-1. The CDR3 is 14 residues long. Per germline, CDR1 MGHRA and CDR2 YSYEKL. The CDR3 is CASSQETVMNEQFF.